The text below deals with one TCR beta chain. The antigen remains unidentified. This entry belongs to a study of shared clonotypes between healthy human individuals. Here immunoSEQ multiplex PCR was the method, and the copy in TCRdb shows in-frame clones only, minus some. Here the sample spans a few hundred thousand clones, about 69% being singletons. Trimming pared 7 bases from V and 2 bases from J, leaving 10 bases between. CDR1 and CDR2 from the germline V gene are MNHNS and SASEGT. The CDR3 extends over 13 amino acids. Study findings and constraints: Among donors, clonotype sharing was expected to be affected by sequencing depth. It was the non-shared clonotypes that had lower generation probabilities than clonotypes shared by all four donors.

This chain joins TRBV6-1 and TRBJ2-3, with unresolved D. The clonotype originates from a young man in good health. The sample comprised memory CD4+ T cells sorted from blood. The subset: CD45RA-negative fraction. CDR3 sequence reads: CASTHSLTDTQYF. CDR3 nucleotides: TGTGCCAGCACCCACAGCCTCACAGATACGCAGTATTTT.